The rows below give T cell receptor beta chains drawn from one sample of a study of T-cell memory formation after mild COVID-19. TCRdb analysed the 5' RACE reads with MiXCR anew, one entry per CDR3 protein. The table shows fewer than 700,000 distinct CDR3 sequences, with about a sixth occurring only once. Sequenced material: PBMCs or a T cell subset sorted from them (not recorded which). These receptors all come from an adult woman who had mild COVID-19 (a few samples of this study predate the infection). Cell type and time point are not known. CDR3s include the opening cysteine and the closing phenylalanine or tryptophan. A D gene is named only where the DNA matches it firmly. Size tells how often a clone was seen (once, few, many) or the class of an expanded clone, and some rows leave it out.

D: -; size: -; V: TRBV20-1; J: TRBJ2-3; CDR3: CSARDLSSSSTDTQYF; DNA: TGCAGTGCTAGAGATCTGTCAAGCTCCAGCACAGATACGCAGTATTTT
D: TRBD2; size: few; V: TRBV27; J: TRBJ2-3; CDR3: CASSLLGLAGESFADTQYF; DNA: TGTGCCAGCAGTCTACTGGGACTAGCGGGAGAGAGTTTCGCAGATACGCAGTATTTT
D: -; size: few; V: TRBV11-2; J: TRBJ2-5; CDR3: CASSQSRGLTYF; DNA: TGTGCCAGCAGCCAATCCCGAGGACTAACGTACTTC
D: TRBD2; size: few; V: TRBV10-3; J: TRBJ2-5; CDR3: CAISESSGGQETQYF; DNA: TGTGCCATCAGTGAGTCTAGCGGGGGCCAAGAGACCCAGTACTTC
D: -; size: few; V: TRBV5-1; J: TRBJ2-3; CDR3: CASSFDWPDTQYF; DNA: TGCGCCAGCAGTTTCGACTGGCCAGATACGCAGTATTTT
D: TRBD2; size: few; V: TRBV11-2; J: TRBJ2-3; CDR3: CASSLGRLAATDTQYF; DNA: TGTGCCAGCAGCTTAGGGCGACTAGCGGCCACAGATACGCAGTATTTT
D: -; size: -; V: TRBV12-3/TRBV12-4; J: TRBJ1-2; CDR3: CASSLDWGDGYTF; DNA: TGTGCCAGCAGTTTGGACTGGGGGGATGGCTACACCTTC
D: -; size: -; V: TRBV30; J: TRBJ1-3; CDR3: CAWTSGTSSGNTIYF; DNA: TGTGCCTGGACCTCCGGGACATCTTCTGGAAACACCATATATTTT
D: TRBD1; size: few; V: TRBV7-3; J: TRBJ2-2; CDR3: CASSLWTGDTGELFF; DNA: TGTGCCAGCAGCCTCTGGACAGGGGACACCGGGGAGCTGTTTTTT
D: TRBD1; size: -; V: TRBV7-8; J: TRBJ2-5; CDR3: CASSLGPTGIQETQYF; DNA: TGTGCCAGCAGCTTAGGGCCGACAGGGATCCAAGAGACCCAGTACTTC
D: TRBD2; size: few; V: TRBV4-1; J: TRBJ2-5; CDR3: CASSQLTSGAKETQYF; DNA: TGCGCCAGCAGCCAACTGACTAGCGGAGCCAAAGAGACCCAGTACTTC
D: TRBD1; size: -; V: TRBV24-1; J: TRBJ2-2; CDR3: CATSDQDREIGELFF; DNA: TGTGCCACCAGTGACCAGGACAGGGAGATCGGGGAGCTGTTTTTT
D: -; size: -; V: TRBV5-1; J: TRBJ2-7; CDR3: CASSFLRDTSYEQYF; DNA: TGCGCCAGCAGCTTCCTCCGGGACACCTCCTACGAGCAGTACTTC
D: -; size: few; V: TRBV29-1; J: TRBJ1-1; CDR3: CSVASHTEAFF; DNA: TGCAGCGTTGCCTCCCACACTGAAGCTTTCTTT
D: TRBD2; size: -; V: TRBV30; J: TRBJ2-1; CDR3: CAWSKTLTSGVYNEQFF; DNA: TGTGCCTGGAGTAAAACCCTGACTAGCGGGGTCTACAATGAGCAGTTCTTC
D: -; size: -; V: TRBV20-1; J: TRBJ1-5; CDR3: CSARDTIQEGQPQHF; DNA: TGCAGTGCTAGAGATACCATACAGGAAGGTCAGCCCCAGCATTTT
D: TRBD2; size: -; V: TRBV11-3; J: TRBJ2-3; CDR3: CASSTYTSGSGSDTQYF; DNA: TGTGCCAGCAGCACATATACTAGCGGGAGCGGCTCAGATACGCAGTATTTT
D: -; size: few; V: TRBV4-3; J: TRBJ2-7; CDR3: CASSHLQGERQYF; DNA: TGCGCCAGCAGCCATTTACAGGGAGAACGGCAGTACTTC
D: -; size: -; V: TRBV5-1; J: TRBJ2-7; CDR3: CASAPGSMSYEQYF; DNA: TGCGCCAGCGCCCCAGGTAGTATGTCCTACGAGCAGTACTTC
D: TRBD1; size: few; V: TRBV24-1; J: TRBJ1-1; CDR3: CATRDRVRTEAFF; DNA: TGTGCCACTAGGGACAGGGTGAGGACTGAAGCTTTCTTT
D: -; size: few; V: TRBV20-1; J: TRBJ2-2; CDR3: CSAPGTPNTGELFF; DNA: TGCAGTGCTCCCGGGACACCGAACACCGGGGAGCTGTTTTTT
D: -; size: -; V: TRBV11-2; J: TRBJ1-1; CDR3: CASSLARGAQTEAFF; DNA: TGTGCCAGCAGCTTAGCACGGGGGGCTCAAACTGAAGCTTTCTTT
D: -; size: -; V: TRBV5-1; J: TRBJ1-2; CDR3: CASSHGNGHGYTF; DNA: TGCGCCAGCAGCCATGGGAACGGCCACGGCTACACCTTC
D: -; size: -; V: TRBV24-1; J: TRBJ1-1; CDR3: CATKGYKNTEAFF; DNA: TGTGCCACTAAGGGATATAAGAACACTGAAGCTTTCTTT
D: -; size: few; V: TRBV30; J: TRBJ1-1; CDR3: CAWRYGMNTEAFF; DNA: TGTGCCTGGAGATACGGCATGAACACTGAAGCTTTCTTT
D: -; size: -; V: TRBV6-6; J: TRBJ2-7; CDR3: CASRDPLRPYEQYF; DNA: TGTGCCAGCCGTGATCCCCTGAGGCCCTACGAGCAGTACTTC
D: -; size: -; V: TRBV20-1; J: TRBJ2-2; CDR3: CSAGTNTGELFF; DNA: TGCAGTGCTGGGACCAACACCGGGGAGCTGTTTTTT
D: TRBD1; size: few; V: TRBV7-9; J: TRBJ1-2; CDR3: CASSAKQGSGGYTF; DNA: TGTGCCAGCAGCGCAAAACAGGGGAGCGGTGGCTACACCTTC
D: -; size: -; V: TRBV7-9; J: TRBJ2-7; CDR3: CASSSAGSQGYEQYF; DNA: TGTGCCAGCAGCTCCGCCGGGTCTCAAGGGTACGAGCAGTACTTC
D: -; size: few; V: TRBV4-1; J: TRBJ1-1; CDR3: CASAKGGPNTEAFF; DNA: TGCGCCAGCGCTAAAGGGGGACCGAACACTGAAGCTTTCTTT
D: TRBD1; size: -; V: TRBV27; J: TRBJ1-1; CDR3: CASSFRPTGGTEAFF; DNA: TGTGCCAGCAGTTTCCGCCCGACAGGGGGAACTGAAGCTTTCTTT
D: TRBD2; size: few; V: TRBV4-2; J: TRBJ2-2; CDR3: CASSQVSSGATGELFF; DNA: TGTGCCAGCAGCCAAGTGTCTAGCGGGGCGACCGGGGAGCTGTTTTTT
D: TRBD1; size: -; V: TRBV12-3/TRBV12-4; J: TRBJ2-5; CDR3: CASTVTGYETQETQYF; DNA: TGTGCCAGCACCGTGACAGGGTATGAGACGCAAGAGACCCAGTACTTC
D: TRBD2; size: few; V: TRBV7-2; J: TRBJ2-3; CDR3: CASSADRLAGGDTQYF; DNA: TGTGCCAGCAGCGCCGACAGACTAGCGGGAGGTGATACGCAGTATTTT
D: -; size: few; V: TRBV28; J: TRBJ2-1; CDR3: CASSLVGGSDRRQFF; DNA: TGTGCCAGCAGTTTAGTCGGGGGCTCAGATAGAAGGCAGTTCTTC
D: -; size: -; V: TRBV7-6; J: TRBJ2-1; CDR3: CASSSLATGEQFF; DNA: TGTGCCAGCAGCTCACTAGCGACAGGGGAGCAGTTCTTC
D: -; size: few; V: TRBV7-3; J: TRBJ2-3; CDR3: CASSFGSQGRQYF; DNA: TGTGCCAGCAGCTTTGGTAGCCAGGGGAGGCAGTATTTT
D: -; size: -; V: TRBV7-9; J: TRBJ2-5; CDR3: CASSRQLQETQYF; DNA: TGTGCCAGCAGTCGACAACTCCAAGAGACCCAGTACTTC
D: TRBD2; size: few; V: TRBV12-3/TRBV12-4; J: TRBJ2-5; CDR3: CASSLDSGRADDQETQYF; DNA: TGTGCCAGCAGTTTGGATAGCGGGAGGGCCGACGATCAAGAGACCCAGTACTTC
D: -; size: few; V: TRBV24-1; J: TRBJ1-2; CDR3: CATSATISGDGYTF; DNA: TGTGCCACCAGTGCGACAATAAGTGGGGATGGCTACACCTTC
D: TRBD2; size: many; V: TRBV7-8; J: TRBJ2-1; CDR3: CASSAPGLAGSDEQFF; DNA: TGTGCCAGCAGCGCACCGGGACTAGCAGGGTCGGATGAGCAGTTCTTC
D: -; size: few; V: TRBV24-1; J: TRBJ2-5; CDR3: CATASVGAEETQYF; DNA: TGTGCCACCGCCTCTGTGGGGGCCGAAGAGACCCAGTACTTC
D: -; size: -; V: TRBV23-1; J: TRBJ1-5; CDR3: CASSQSRGRDQPQHF; DNA: TGCGCCAGCAGTCAATCGCGGGGCAGAGATCAGCCCCAGCATTTT
D: TRBD2; size: -; V: TRBV4-2; J: TRBJ2-7; CDR3: CASSQDLIAGGYEQYF; DNA: TGTGCCAGCAGCCAAGATTTGATAGCGGGAGGCTACGAGCAGTACTTC
D: -; size: -; V: TRBV15; J: TRBJ2-7; CDR3: CATSREGARSYEQYF; DNA: TGTGCCACCAGCAGAGAGGGAGCGCGATCCTACGAGCAGTACTTC